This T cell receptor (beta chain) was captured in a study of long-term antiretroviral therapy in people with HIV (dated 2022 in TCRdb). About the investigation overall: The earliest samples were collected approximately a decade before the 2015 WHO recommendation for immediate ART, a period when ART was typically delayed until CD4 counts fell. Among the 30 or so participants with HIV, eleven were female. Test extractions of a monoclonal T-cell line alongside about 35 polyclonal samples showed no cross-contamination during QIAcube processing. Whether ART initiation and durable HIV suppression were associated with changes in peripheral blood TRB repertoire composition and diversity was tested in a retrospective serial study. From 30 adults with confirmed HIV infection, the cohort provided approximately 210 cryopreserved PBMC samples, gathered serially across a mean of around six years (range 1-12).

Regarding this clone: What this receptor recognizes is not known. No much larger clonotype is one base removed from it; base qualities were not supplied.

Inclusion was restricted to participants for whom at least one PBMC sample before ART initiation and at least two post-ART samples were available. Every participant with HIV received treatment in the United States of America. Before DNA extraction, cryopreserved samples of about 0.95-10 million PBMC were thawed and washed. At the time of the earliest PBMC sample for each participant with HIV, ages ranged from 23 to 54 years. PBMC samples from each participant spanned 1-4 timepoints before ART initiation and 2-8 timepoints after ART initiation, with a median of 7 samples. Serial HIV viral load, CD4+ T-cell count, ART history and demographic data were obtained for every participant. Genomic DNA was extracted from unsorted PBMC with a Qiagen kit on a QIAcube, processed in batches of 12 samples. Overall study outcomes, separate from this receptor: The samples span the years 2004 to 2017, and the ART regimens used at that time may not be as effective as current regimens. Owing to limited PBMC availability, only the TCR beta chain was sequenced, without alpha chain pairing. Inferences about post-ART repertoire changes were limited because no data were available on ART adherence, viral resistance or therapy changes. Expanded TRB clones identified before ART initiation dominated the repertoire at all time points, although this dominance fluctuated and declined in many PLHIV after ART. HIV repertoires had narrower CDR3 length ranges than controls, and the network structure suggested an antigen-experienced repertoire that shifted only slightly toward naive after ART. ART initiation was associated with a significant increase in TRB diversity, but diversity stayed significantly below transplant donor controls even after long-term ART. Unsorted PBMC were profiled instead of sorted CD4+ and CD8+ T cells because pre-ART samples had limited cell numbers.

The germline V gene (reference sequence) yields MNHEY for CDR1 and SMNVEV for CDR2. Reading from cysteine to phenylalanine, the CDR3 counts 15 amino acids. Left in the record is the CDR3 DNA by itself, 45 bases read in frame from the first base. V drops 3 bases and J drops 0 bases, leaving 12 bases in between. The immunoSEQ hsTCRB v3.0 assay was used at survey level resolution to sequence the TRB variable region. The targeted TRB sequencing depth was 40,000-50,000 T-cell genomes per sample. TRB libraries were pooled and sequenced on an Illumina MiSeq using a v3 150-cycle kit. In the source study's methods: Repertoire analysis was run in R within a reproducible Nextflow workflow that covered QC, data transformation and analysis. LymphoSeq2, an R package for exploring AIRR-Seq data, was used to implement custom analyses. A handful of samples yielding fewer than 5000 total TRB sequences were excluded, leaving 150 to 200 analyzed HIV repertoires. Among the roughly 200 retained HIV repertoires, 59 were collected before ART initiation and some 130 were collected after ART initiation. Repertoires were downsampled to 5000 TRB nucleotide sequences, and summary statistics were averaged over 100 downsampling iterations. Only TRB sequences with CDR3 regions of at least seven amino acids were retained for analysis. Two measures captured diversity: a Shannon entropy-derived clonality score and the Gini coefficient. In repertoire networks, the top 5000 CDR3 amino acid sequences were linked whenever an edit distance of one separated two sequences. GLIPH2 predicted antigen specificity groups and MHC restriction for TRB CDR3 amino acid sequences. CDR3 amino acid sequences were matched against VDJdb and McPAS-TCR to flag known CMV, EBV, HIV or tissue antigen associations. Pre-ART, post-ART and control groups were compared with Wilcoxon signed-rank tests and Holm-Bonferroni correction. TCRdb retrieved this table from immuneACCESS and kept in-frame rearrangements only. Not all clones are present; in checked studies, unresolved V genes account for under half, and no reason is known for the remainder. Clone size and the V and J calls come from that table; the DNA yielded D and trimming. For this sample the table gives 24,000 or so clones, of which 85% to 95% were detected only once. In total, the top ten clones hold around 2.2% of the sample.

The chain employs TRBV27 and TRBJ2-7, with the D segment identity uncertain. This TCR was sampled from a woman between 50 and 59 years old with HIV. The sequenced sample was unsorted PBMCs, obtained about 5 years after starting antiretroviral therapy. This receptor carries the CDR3 CASSFGTPSSYEQYF. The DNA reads TGTGCCAGCAGTTTTGGAACACCCAGCTCCTACGAGCAGTACTTC.